This T cell receptor (beta chain) came from a study of T cells after yellow fever vaccination. General study results and limits: Among all clonotypes, a small share was observed in both CD4 and CD8 compartments. Almost all vaccine-responding clonotypes escaped detection in sorted memory subsets on day 0.

This clonotype was counted between two and nine times. This CDR3 spans 20 amino acids. V lost 0 bases to trimming and J lost 2 bases, with 25 bases between them. The germline V gene has CDR1 MGHRA and CDR2 YSYEKL. TCRdb re-called the 5' RACE reads with MiXCR, one entry per CDR3 protein. The sample includes 25,000 to 40,000 distinct CDR3 sequences, about 6.6% seen only once; the top ten take roughly 22%. The sample here was PBMCs, either bulk or a sorted T-cell subset (CD4+, CD8+, memory, or dextramer-sorted; not recorded which), taken on the day of the first yellow fever vaccination. The TCR comes from a man between 18 and 29 years old who received the YFV17D yellow fever vaccine. This chain joins TRBV4-1 and TRBJ1-1, with D possibly matching TRBD1 (5 bases). The DNA of the CDR3 is TGCGCCAGCAGCCAAGAGAGCCTATTGTCCCGGGGGGTGTTTAACACTGAAGCTTTCTTT. Protein product: CASSQESLLSRGVFNTEAFF.